The following is a T cell receptor beta chain sequence with its context. Its antigen is not known. The sample belongs to a study of cytomegalovirus exposure and HLA in healthy donors. Germline CDR1 and CDR2: SNHLY and FYNNEI. The V end was cut by 7 bases, the J end by 7 bases, with 16 bases between. This CDR3 comprises 14 residues. PCR amplification relied on 60 Vbeta primers (plus 13 Jbeta primers). Here immunoSEQ multiplex PCR was the method, and the copy in TCRdb shows in-frame clones only, minus some. This sample has about 190,000 clones, with about 80% found just once. Findings and limits, study-wide: Altogether, 150 to 200 TCR beta chains were recorded as cytomegalovirus-associated. HLA restriction was apparent for most CMV-associated TCR beta chains in a later analysis. TCR beta chain V- and J-gene trimming was linked, in a later analysis, to a missense variant in DCLRE1C.

The sequencing input was PBMCs. The receptor was isolated from a young woman in good health and CMV-seropositive. The chain uses TRBV2 and TRBJ1-4; possible D gene TRBD1, 5 bases. The CDR3, as DNA: TGTGCCAGCATTGACGGCTGGGGCGGTGAAAAACTGTTTTTT. Translation: CASIDGWGGEKLFF.